This is a list of T cell receptor beta chains from one sample in a study of T cell clonotyping in hematopoietic cell transplantation. Assay used: immunoSEQ multiplex PCR; TCRdb lists only in-frame clones, some missing. The table lists about 9,500 clones, more than 85% of them singletons, with around 6% in the top ten. The sample consisted of PBMCs, taken 100 days after allogeneic stem cell transplant. The source of these receptors is a male patient aged 45 to 59 who had an allogeneic stem cell transplant from a related donor, so T cells may come from the graft donor. Some clones in this sample may be carry-over from other donors' samples. Each CDR3 is given with its conserved first and last residue. A D gene is named only where the DNA matches it firmly. Rows give clone size only sometimes, using once, few, many, or a class for an expanded clone.

D: TRBD1
J: TRBJ1-2
V: TRBV11-3
size: -
DNA: TGTGCCAGCGCTCCGGACAGGGGGCCGCTCTATGGCTACACCTTC
CDR3: CASAPDRGPLYGYTF

D: -
J: TRBJ1-1
V: TRBV7-9
size: -
DNA: TGTGCCAGCAGCTTAGATACAGGGAACACTGAAGCTTTCTTT
CDR3: CASSLDTGNTEAFF

D: -
J: TRBJ2-7
V: TRBV14
size: -
DNA: TGTGCCAGCAGCCTGACTAGTACCTACGAGCAGTACTTC
CDR3: CASSLTSTYEQYF

D: -
J: TRBJ1-2
V: TRBV7-9
size: -
DNA: TGTGCCAGCAGCTTAGCGGGAACAGTCCTCAACTATGGCTACACCTTC
CDR3: CASSLAGTVLNYGYTF

D: -
J: TRBJ1-5
V: TRBV7-8
size: -
DNA: TGTGCCAGCAGCTTAGGACGAACGTACAATCAGCCCCAGCATTTT
CDR3: CASSLGRTYNQPQHF

D: TRBD1
J: TRBJ2-2
V: TRBV15
size: -
DNA: TGTGCCACCAGTTTCGGGACAGTGAACACCGGGGAGCTGTTTTTT
CDR3: CATSFGTVNTGELFF

D: -
J: TRBJ2-3
V: TRBV29-1
size: -
DNA: TGCAGCGTTGACAGGGCCTACACAGATACGCAGTATTTT
CDR3: CSVDRAYTDTQYF

D: TRBD1
J: TRBJ1-4
V: TRBV28
size: once
DNA: TGTGCCAGCAGGACAGGGGGCTCAACTAATGAAAAACTGTTTTTT
CDR3: CASRTGGSTNEKLFF

D: -
J: TRBJ1-3
V: TRBV19
size: once
DNA: TGTGCCAGTAGTATAGGGGAGACTGGAAACACCATATATTTT
CDR3: CASSIGETGNTIYF

D: -
J: TRBJ2-3
V: TRBV6-1
size: -
DNA: TGTGCCAGCAGTGAAGCGGTATTAGATACGCAGTATTTT
CDR3: CASSEAVLDTQYF

D: TRBD2
J: TRBJ2-1
V: TRBV5-1
size: -
DNA: TGCGCCAGCAGCCGGGGACTAGCGGGAGGGGTTTCCAATGAGCAGTTCTTC
CDR3: CASSRGLAGGVSNEQFF

D: -
J: TRBJ1-1
V: TRBV19
size: -
DNA: TGTGCCAGTATCGGCAGCATGAACACTGAAGCTTTCTTT
CDR3: CASIGSMNTEAFF

D: TRBD2
J: TRBJ2-7
V: TRBV28
size: once
DNA: TGTGCCAGCAGTTTATCGCTAGCGGGATGGTACGAGCAGTACTTC
CDR3: CASSLSLAGWYEQYF

D: TRBD1
J: TRBJ1-1
V: TRBV28
size: -
DNA: TGTGCCAGCAGTTACAGGGGGAACACTGAAGCTTTCTTT
CDR3: CASSYRGNTEAFF

D: -
J: TRBJ2-7
V: TRBV9
size: -
DNA: TGTGCCAGCAGCGTAGGCCTCAACTACGAGCAGTACTTC
CDR3: CASSVGLNYEQYF

D: -
J: TRBJ1-2
V: TRBV28
size: -
DNA: TGTGCCAGCAGTTTATTACACTTTGGGGGCTATGGCTACACCTTC
CDR3: CASSLLHFGGYGYTF

D: TRBD1
J: TRBJ2-7
V: TRBV6-6
size: -
DNA: TGTGCCAGCAGTGACCGACAGGGGGGTTCCTACGAGCAGTACTTC
CDR3: CASSDRQGGSYEQYF

D: -
J: TRBJ2-7
V: TRBV28
size: once
DNA: TGTGCCAGCAGTTTATCGAGTCAGGGAAGCGAGCAGTACTTC
CDR3: CASSLSSQGSEQYF

D: -
J: TRBJ2-7
V: TRBV6-1
size: -
DNA: TGTGCCAGCAGTGAATCGGGGGGCGTCCTTTACGAGCAGTACTTC
CDR3: CASSESGGVLYEQYF

D: -
J: TRBJ2-1
V: TRBV25-1
size: -
DNA: TGTGCCAGCAGTAGGAACAATGAGCAGTTCTTC
CDR3: CASSRNNEQFF

D: TRBD1
J: TRBJ1-2
V: TRBV6-5
size: -
DNA: TGTGCCAGCAGTCCACAGGGGGGTGCGGATGGCTACACCTTC
CDR3: CASSPQGGADGYTF

D: -
J: TRBJ2-7
V: TRBV4-2
size: once
DNA: TGTGCCAGCAGCCAATCAACGGCGGCTAGCTCCTACGAGCAGTACTTC
CDR3: CASSQSTAASSYEQYF

D: -
J: TRBJ1-1
V: TRBV10-2
size: -
DNA: TGCGCCAGCAGCCCACAGGGAAAAGTGGGCACTGAAGCTTTCTTT
CDR3: CASSPQGKVGTEAFF

D: -
J: TRBJ2-7
V: TRBV2
size: -
DNA: TGTGCCAGCCTCCCTCCGGGTGTACCCTACGAGCAGTACTTC
CDR3: CASLPPGVPYEQYF

D: -
J: TRBJ2-7
V: TRBV30
size: -
DNA: TGTGCCTGGAGCTTCAAGGCGGGGCCTTCCTACGAGCAGTACTTC
CDR3: CAWSFKAGPSYEQYF

D: -
J: TRBJ1-1
V: TRBV7-9
size: -
DNA: TGTGCCAGCAGCAGTGTCCAGGGGAACACTGAAGCTTTCTTT
CDR3: CASSSVQGNTEAFF

D: -
J: TRBJ2-7
V: TRBV30
size: few
DNA: TGTGCCTGGGCGGGGGACAACTCACACGAGCAGTACTTC
CDR3: CAWAGDNSHEQYF

D: TRBD1
J: TRBJ1-2
V: TRBV5-1
size: -
DNA: TGCGCCAGCAGCTATACCGGGACAGATGGCTACACCTTC
CDR3: CASSYTGTDGYTF

D: -
J: TRBJ2-7
V: TRBV7-9
size: -
DNA: TGTGCCAGCAGCTCACCGTTTGGGGATGACACCTACGAGCAGTACTTC
CDR3: CASSSPFGDDTYEQYF

D: -
J: TRBJ1-2
V: TRBV28
size: once
DNA: TGTGCCAGCAGTTTACAGGGAGGGCAGGGCGTGTCTCGCTACACCTTC
CDR3: CASSLQGGQGVSRYTF

D: TRBD1
J: TRBJ1-1
V: TRBV6-4
size: -
DNA: TGTGCCAGCAGGAATAGGACAGGGGAGAACACTGAAGCTTTCTTT
CDR3: CASRNRTGENTEAFF

D: TRBD2
J: TRBJ2-7
V: TRBV9
size: -
DNA: TGTTCCAGCAGCTCAAAGCGGGGGGCCCCCTCCTACGAGCAGTACTTC
CDR3: CSSSSKRGAPSYEQYF

D: -
J: TRBJ2-2
V: TRBV19
size: -
DNA: TGTGCCAGTAGTATGTTAAGAATAACCAAAACCGGGGAGCTGTTTTTT
CDR3: CASSMLRITKTGELFF

D: -
J: TRBJ2-1
V: TRBV6-6
size: -
DNA: TGTGCCAGCAGTGATATACAGGGCTACAATGAGCAGTTCTTC
CDR3: CASSDIQGYNEQFF

D: -
J: TRBJ2-1
V: TRBV5-6
size: -
DNA: TGTGCCAGCAGCTACGAGGTCGGGGATGAGCAGTTCTTC
CDR3: CASSYEVGDEQFF

D: -
J: TRBJ2-7
V: TRBV5-5
size: few
DNA: TGTGCCAGCAGCATCGGACCCAGTGCATCCTACGAGCAGTACTTC
CDR3: CASSIGPSASYEQYF

D: -
J: TRBJ2-2
V: TRBV9
size: -
DNA: TGTGCCAGCAGCGGCGACGGGGGGAACACCGGGGAGCTGTTTTTT
CDR3: CASSGDGGNTGELFF

D: -
J: TRBJ2-2
V: TRBV29-1
size: -
DNA: TGCAGCGGAACAAGGGGGACCGGGGAGCTGTTTTTT
CDR3: CSGTRGTGELFF

D: -
J: TRBJ2-6
V: TRBV18
size: -
DNA: TGTGCCAGCTCACCTACGACAGCCAGCTCTGGGGCCAACGTCCTGACTTTC
CDR3: CASSPTTASSGANVLTF

D: TRBD1
J: TRBJ2-7
V: TRBV28
size: -
DNA: TGTGCCAGCAGTCAGACAGGGGGCGAGCAGTACTTC
CDR3: CASSQTGGEQYF

D: -
J: TRBJ2-7
V: TRBV9
size: -
DNA: TGTGCCAGCAGCCCGGGGGACTCACGGAGCGAGCAGTACTTC
CDR3: CASSPGDSRSEQYF

D: -
J: TRBJ1-3
V: TRBV29-1
size: -
DNA: TGCAGCGTCGAAGGGGAAGCTACTGGAAACACCATATATTTT
CDR3: CSVEGEATGNTIYF

D: -
J: TRBJ1-4
V: TRBV6-5
size: -
DNA: TGTGCCAGCAGTTATATCCCCGGGGCTCAGAATGAAAAACTGTTTTTT
CDR3: CASSYIPGAQNEKLFF

D: -
J: TRBJ2-7
V: TRBV11-2
size: -
DNA: TGTGCCAGCACCTCTGACTCCTACGAGCAGTACTTC
CDR3: CASTSDSYEQYF

D: -
J: TRBJ2-7
V: TRBV29-1
size: -
DNA: TGCAGCGTTGATCGGTCATTCGACGAGCAGTACTTC
CDR3: CSVDRSFDEQYF

D: -
J: TRBJ1-1
V: TRBV7-2
size: -
DNA: TGTGCCAGCAGCTTACAATTTGGGTCGAACACTGAAGCTTTCTTT
CDR3: CASSLQFGSNTEAFF

D: TRBD1
J: TRBJ1-5
V: TRBV4-1
size: -
DNA: TGCGCCAGCAGCCAAGATATTGTGGGACAGGGGAGTCAGCCCCAGCATTTT
CDR3: CASSQDIVGQGSQPQHF

D: TRBD1
J: TRBJ1-6
V: TRBV13
size: -
DNA: TGTGCCAGCAGCTTAGGCCCCCGACAGGGACCTTATAATTCACCCCTCCACTTT
CDR3: CASSLGPRQGPYNSPLHF

D: -
J: TRBJ1-4
V: TRBV30
size: -
DNA: TGTGCCTGGAGTGTAAAGGAAAAACTGTTTTTT
CDR3: CAWSVKEKLFF

D: TRBD1
J: TRBJ2-7
V: TRBV6-1
size: -
DNA: TGTGCCAGCACGGGACAGGCCGCTTCCGAGCAGTACTTC
CDR3: CASTGQAASEQYF

D: -
J: TRBJ2-7
V: TRBV6-6
size: -
DNA: TGTGCCAGCAGTTACGGCAGGGGCGACGAGCAGTACTTC
CDR3: CASSYGRGDEQYF